This is a list of T cell receptor beta chains from one sample in a study of glioma-infiltrating T cells after dendritic cell vaccination. Sequencing used immunoSEQ multiplex PCR; TCRdb keeps in-frame clones, though not all of them. Of tens of thousands of clones listed, about nine tenths were seen once; the top ten hold around 2.4%. The input for sequencing was blood, taken after dendritic cell vaccination. All receptors derive from a human donor with glioblastoma. CDR3s include the opening cysteine and the closing phenylalanine or tryptophan. Fields, in order: J gene, V gene, CDR3 protein.

TRBJ1-4	TRBV9	CASSVVSGLDEKLFF
TRBJ1-1	TRBV11-2	CASRSDRGAFF
TRBJ2-4	TRBV7-2	CASSSGAKNIQYF
TRBJ2-1	TRBV6-1	CASSPAGTYNEQFF
TRBJ2-1	TRBV5-1	CASSLDAGYNNEQFF
TRBJ1-2	TRBV7-9	CASSLTGQAPVAF
TRBJ1-2	TRBV19	CASIWTGQANYGYTF
TRBJ2-7	TRBV18	CASSPPYNRLRGYF
TRBJ2-1	TRBV21-1	CASSIANEQFF
TRBJ1-1	TRBV19	CASSIGSLRGGREAFF
TRBJ1-1	TRBV6-6	CASSYQGGGTEAFF
TRBJ1-2	TRBV19	CASSIADRPLYGYTF
TRBJ1-2	TRBV6-5	CATGDSLNGYTF
TRBJ1-1	TRBV30	CAWSYQGAGEAFF
TRBJ1-1	TRBV5-1	CASSLAGYTEAFF